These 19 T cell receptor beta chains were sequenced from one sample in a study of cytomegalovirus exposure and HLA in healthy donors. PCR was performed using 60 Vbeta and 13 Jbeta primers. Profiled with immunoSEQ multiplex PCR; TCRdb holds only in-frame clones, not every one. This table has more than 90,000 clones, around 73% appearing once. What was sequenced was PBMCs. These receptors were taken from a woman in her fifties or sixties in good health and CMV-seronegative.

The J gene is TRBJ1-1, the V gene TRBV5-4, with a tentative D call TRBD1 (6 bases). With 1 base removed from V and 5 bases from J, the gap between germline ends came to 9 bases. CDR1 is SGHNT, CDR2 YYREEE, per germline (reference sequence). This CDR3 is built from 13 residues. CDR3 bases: TGTGCCAGCAGCTTGCGGGGGGCGACTGAAGCTTTCTTT. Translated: CASSLRGATEAFF.

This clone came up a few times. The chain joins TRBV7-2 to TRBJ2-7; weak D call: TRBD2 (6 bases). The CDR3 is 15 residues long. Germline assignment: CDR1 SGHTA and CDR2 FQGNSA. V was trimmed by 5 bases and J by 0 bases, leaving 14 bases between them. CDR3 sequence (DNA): TGTGCCAGCAGCGAAGCGGCGGGGAGCTCCTACGAGCAGTACTTC. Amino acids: CASSEAAGSSYEQYF. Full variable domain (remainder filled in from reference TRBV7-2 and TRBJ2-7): GAGVSQSPSNKVTEKGKDVELRCDPISGHTALYWYRQSLGQGLEFLIYFQGNSAPDKSGLPSDRFSAERTGGSVSTLTIQRTQQEDSAVYLCASSEAAGSSYEQYFGPGTRLTVT.

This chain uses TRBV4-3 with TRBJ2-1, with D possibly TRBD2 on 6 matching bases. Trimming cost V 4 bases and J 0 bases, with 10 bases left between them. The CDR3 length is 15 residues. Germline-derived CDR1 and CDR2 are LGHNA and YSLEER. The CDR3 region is CASSLFGGSYNEQFF. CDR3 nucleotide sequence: TGCGCCAGCAGCCTATTCGGGGGCTCCTACAATGAGCAGTTCTTC.

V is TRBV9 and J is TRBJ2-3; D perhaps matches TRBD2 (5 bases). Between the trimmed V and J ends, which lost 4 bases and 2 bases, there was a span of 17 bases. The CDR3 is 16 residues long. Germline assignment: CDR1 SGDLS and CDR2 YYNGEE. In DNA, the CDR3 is TGTGCCAGCAGCCCTTCAAGCGGCTCGTTCACAGATACGCAGTATTTT. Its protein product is CASSPSSGSFTDTQYF.

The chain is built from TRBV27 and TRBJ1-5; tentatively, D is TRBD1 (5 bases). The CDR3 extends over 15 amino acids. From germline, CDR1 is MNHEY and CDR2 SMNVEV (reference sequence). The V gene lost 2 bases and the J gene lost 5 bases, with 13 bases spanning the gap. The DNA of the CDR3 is TGTGCCAGCAGTTTAACTCGAGACAGAGATCAGCCCCAGCATTTT. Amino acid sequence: CASSLTRDRDQPQHF.

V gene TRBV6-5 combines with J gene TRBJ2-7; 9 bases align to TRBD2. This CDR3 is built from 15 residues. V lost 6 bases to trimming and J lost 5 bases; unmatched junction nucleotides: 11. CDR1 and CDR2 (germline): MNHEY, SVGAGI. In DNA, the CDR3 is TGTGCCAGCAGCCCCCTGACTAGCGGATTCCACGAGCAGTACTTC. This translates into CASSPLTSGFHEQYF.

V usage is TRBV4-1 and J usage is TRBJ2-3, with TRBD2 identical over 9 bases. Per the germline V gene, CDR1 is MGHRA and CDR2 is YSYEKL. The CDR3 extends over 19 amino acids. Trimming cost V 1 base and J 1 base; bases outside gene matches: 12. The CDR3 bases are TGCGCCAGCAGCCAAGCGGGGCTCGGGAAGCGGGGGGGCACAGATACGCAGTATTTT. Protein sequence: CASSQAGLGKRGGTDTQYF.

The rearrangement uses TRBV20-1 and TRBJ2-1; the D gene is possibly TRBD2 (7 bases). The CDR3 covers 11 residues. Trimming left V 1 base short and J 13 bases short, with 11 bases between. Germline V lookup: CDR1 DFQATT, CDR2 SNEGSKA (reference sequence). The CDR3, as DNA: TGCAGTGCTAGAGGAGGGGGGGGACAGTTCTTC. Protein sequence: CSARGGGGQFF.

The CDR3 is CASSFQQNNSPLHF. CDR3 sequence (DNA): TGCGCCAGCAGCTTTCAACAGAATAATTCACCCCTCCACTTT. This chain joins TRBV5-1 and TRBJ1-6; the D is unclear. The CDR3 runs 14 residues. The V gene lost 2 bases and the J gene lost 5 bases, with 8 bases spanning the gap. The germline V gene has CDR1 SGHRS and CDR2 YFSETQ. Full variable domain (remainder filled in from reference TRBV5-1 and TRBJ1-6): KAGVTQTPRYLIKTRGQQVTLSCSPISGHRSVSWYQQTPGQGLQFLFEYFSETQRNKGNFPGRFSGRQFSNSRSEMNVSTLELGDSALYLCASSFQQNNSPLHFGNGTRLTVT.

The CDR3: CASSSRFSYNSPLHF. DNA of the CDR3: TGTGCCAGTAGTAGCAGGTTCTCCTATAATTCACCCCTCCACTTT. The genes are TRBV19 and TRBJ1-6; D is unresolved. Germline values: CDR1 LNHDA, CDR2 SQIVND (reference sequence). The CDR3 runs to 15 residues. The germline V and J ends were trimmed by 4 bases and 0 bases, with 7 bases remaining between them.

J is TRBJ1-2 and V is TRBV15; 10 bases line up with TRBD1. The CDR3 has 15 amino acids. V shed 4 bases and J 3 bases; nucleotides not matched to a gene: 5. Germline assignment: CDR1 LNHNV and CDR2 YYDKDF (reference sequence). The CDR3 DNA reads TGTGCCACCAGCACGGGGACAGGGGTTTACTATGGCTACACCTTC. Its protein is CATSTGTGVYYGYTF.

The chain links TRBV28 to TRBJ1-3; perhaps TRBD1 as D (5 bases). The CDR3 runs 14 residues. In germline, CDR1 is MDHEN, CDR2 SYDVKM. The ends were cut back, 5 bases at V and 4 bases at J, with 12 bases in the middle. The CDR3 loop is CASSLTESGNTIYF. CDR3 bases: TGTGCCAGCAGTCTGACAGAGTCGGGAAACACCATATATTTT.

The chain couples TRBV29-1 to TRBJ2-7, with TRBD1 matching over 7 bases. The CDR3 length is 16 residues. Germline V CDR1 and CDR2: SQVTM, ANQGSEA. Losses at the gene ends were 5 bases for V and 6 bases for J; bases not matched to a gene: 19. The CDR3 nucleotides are TGCAGCGTTACCTTCCCTCCTCGACAGGGTGCTACCGAGCAGTACTTC. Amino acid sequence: CSVTFPPRQGATEQYF.

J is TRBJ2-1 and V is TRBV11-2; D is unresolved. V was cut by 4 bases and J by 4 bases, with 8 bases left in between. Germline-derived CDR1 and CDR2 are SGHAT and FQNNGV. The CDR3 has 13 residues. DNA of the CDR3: TGTGCCAGCAGCTCGATAGTATACAATGAGCAGTTCTTC. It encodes CASSSIVYNEQFF.

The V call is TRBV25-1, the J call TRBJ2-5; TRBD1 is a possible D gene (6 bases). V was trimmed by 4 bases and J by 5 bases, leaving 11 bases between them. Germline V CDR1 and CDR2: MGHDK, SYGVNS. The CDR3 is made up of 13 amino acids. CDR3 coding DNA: TGTGCCAGCAGTGCACAGGGTCTGGAGACCCAGTACTTC. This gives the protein CASSAQGLETQYF.

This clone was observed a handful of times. The CDR3 sequence: CASSLGGRNTEAFF. CDR3 nucleotides: TGCGCCAGCAGCTTGGGGGGCCGGAACACTGAAGCTTTCTTT. The rearrangement joins TRBV5-1 to TRBJ1-1, with D perhaps TRBD1 (5 bases). The CDR3 covers 14 residues. V was clipped by 0 bases and J by 1 base, with 7 bases between them. Germline CDR1 and CDR2: SGHRS and YFSETQ.

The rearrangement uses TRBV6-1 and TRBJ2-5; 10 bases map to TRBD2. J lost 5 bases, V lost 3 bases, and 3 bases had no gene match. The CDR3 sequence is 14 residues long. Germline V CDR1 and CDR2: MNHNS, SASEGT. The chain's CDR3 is CASSEGLASETQYF. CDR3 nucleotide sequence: TGTGCCAGCAGTGAGGGACTAGCGTCGGAGACCCAGTACTTC.

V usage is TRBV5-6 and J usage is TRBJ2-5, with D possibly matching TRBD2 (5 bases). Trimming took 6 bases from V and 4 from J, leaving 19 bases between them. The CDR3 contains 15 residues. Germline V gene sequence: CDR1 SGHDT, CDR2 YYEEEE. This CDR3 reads CASTTWTEERETQYF. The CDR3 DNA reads TGTGCCAGCACCACTTGGACGGAGGAACGAGAGACCCAGTACTTC.

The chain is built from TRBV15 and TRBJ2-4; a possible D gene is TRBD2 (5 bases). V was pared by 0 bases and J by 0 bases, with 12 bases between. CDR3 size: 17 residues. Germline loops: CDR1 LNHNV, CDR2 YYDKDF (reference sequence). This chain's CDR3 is CATSRDFRGQAKNIQYF. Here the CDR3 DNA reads TGTGCCACCAGCAGAGATTTTCGAGGGCAAGCCAAAAACATTCAGTACTTC.